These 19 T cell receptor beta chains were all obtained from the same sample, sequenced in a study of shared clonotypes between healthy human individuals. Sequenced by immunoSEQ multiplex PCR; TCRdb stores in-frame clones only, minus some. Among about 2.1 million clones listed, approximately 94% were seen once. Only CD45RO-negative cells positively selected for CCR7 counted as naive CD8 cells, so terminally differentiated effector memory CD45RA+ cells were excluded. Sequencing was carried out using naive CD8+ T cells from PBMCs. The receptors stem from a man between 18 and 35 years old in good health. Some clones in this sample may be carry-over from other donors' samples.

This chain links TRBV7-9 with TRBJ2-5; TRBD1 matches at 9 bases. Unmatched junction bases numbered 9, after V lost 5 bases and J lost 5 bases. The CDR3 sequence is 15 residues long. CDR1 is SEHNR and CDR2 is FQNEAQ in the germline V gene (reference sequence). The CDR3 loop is CASSPNRDREETQYF. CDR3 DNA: TGTGCCAGCAGCCCGAACCGGGACAGGGAGGAGACCCAGTACTTC.

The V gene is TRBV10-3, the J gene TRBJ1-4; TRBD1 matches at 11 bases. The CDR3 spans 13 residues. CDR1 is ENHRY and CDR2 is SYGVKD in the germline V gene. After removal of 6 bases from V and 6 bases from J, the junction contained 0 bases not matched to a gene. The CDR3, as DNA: TGTGCCATCAGGGGACAGGGGGATGAAAAACTGTTTTTT. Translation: CAIRGQGDEKLFF.

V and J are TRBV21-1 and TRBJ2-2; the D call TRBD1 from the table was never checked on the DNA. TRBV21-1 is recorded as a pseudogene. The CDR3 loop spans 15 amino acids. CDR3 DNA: TGTGCCAGCAGCAACCGGGACAAAAACACCGGGGAGCTGTTTTTT. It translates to CASSNRDKNTGELFF.

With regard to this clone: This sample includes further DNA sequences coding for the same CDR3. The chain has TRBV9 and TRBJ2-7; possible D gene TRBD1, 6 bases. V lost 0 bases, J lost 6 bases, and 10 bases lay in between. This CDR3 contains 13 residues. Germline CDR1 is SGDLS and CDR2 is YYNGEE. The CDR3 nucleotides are TGTGCCAGCAGCGTAGGAGGGGGTACCGAGCAGTACTTC. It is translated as CASSVGGGTEQYF.

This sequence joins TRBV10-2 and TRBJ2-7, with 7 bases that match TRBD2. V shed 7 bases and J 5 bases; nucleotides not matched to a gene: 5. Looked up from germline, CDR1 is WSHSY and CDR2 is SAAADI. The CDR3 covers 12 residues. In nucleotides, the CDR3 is TGCGCCAGCACCCCGGGGGGACACGAGCAGTACTTC. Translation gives CASTPGGHEQYF.

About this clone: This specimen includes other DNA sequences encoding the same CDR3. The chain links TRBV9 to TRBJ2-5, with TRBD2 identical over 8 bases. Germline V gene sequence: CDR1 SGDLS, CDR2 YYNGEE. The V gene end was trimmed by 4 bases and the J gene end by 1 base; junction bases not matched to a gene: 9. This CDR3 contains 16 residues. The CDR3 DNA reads TGTGCCAGCAGCCCCGGCGGGAGCGGGAGCCAAGAGACCCAGTACTTC. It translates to CASSPGGSGSQETQYF.

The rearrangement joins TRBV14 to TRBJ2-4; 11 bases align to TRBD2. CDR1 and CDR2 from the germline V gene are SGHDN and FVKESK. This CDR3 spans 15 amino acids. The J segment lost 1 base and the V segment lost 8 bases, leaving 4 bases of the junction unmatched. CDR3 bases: TGTGCCAGCTCACTAGCGGGAGCTGCCAAAAACATTCAGTACTTC. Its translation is CASSLAGAAKNIQYF.

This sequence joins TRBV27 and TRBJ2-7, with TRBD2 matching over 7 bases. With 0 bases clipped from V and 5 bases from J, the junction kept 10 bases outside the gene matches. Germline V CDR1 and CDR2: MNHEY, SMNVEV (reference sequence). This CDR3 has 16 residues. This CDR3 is CASSLSIGLVPNEQYF. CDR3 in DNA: TGTGCCAGCAGTTTATCGATCGGACTAGTGCCTAACGAGCAGTACTTC.

As DNA, the CDR3 is TGTGCCAGCAGTTTACCGGGACAGGGCCGCCGGAGCATTCAGTACTTC. It is translated as CASSLPGQGRRSIQYF. J is TRBJ2-4 and V is TRBV28; 9 bases fit TRBD1. The CDR3 is 16 residues long. With V trimmed by 2 bases and J by 9 bases, 11 bases remained unmatched. Germline values: CDR1 MDHEN, CDR2 SYDVKM.

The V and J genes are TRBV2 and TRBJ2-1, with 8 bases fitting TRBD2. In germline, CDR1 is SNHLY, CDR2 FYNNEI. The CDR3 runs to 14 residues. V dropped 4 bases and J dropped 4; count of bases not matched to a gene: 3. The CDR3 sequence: CASSVSGKYNEQFF. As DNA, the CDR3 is TGTGCCAGCAGTGTTAGCGGGAAATACAATGAGCAGTTCTTC.

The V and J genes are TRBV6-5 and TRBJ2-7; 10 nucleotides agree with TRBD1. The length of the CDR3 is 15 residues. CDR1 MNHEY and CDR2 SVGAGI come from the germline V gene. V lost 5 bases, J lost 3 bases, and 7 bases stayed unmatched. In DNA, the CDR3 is TGTGCCAGCAGTAAGCCGGGACAGGGGCTCTACGAGCAGTACTTC. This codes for CASSKPGQGLYEQYF.

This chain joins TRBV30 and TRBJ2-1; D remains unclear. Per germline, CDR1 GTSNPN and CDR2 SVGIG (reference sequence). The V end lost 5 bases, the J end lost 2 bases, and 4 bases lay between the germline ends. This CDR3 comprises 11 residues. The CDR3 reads CAWDAYNEQFF. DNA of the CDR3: TGTGCCTGGGACGCCTACAATGAGCAGTTCTTC.

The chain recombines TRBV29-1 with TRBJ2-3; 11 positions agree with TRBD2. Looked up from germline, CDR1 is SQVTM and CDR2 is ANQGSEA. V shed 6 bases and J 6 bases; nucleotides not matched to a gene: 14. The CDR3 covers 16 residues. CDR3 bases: TGCAGCGTCGAACTGCTAGTAGCGGGAGGGTCCGATACGCAGTATTTT. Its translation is CSVELLVAGGSDTQYF.

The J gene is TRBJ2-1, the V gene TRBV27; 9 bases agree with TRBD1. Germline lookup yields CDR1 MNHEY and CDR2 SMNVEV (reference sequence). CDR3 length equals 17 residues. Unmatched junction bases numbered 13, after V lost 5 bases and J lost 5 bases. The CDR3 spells CASSTHQTGTGNNEQFF. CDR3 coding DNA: TGTGCCAGCAGTACCCATCAAACCGGGACAGGGAACAATGAGCAGTTCTTC.

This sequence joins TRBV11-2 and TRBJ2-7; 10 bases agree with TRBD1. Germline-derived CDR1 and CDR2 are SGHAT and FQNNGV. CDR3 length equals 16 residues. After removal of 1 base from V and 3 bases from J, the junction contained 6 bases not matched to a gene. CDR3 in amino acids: CASSLVYDRGLYEQYF. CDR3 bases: TGTGCCAGCAGCTTAGTATACGACAGGGGGCTCTACGAGCAGTACTTC.

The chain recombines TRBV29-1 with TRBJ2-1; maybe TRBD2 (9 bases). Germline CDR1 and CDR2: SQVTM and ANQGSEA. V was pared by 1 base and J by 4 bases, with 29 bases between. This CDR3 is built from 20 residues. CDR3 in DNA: TGCAGCGTTGAAGCTGGGACAGGTAGCGGGAGTAGTGCGCCGTACAATGAGCAGTTCTTC. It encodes CSVEAGTGSGSSAPYNEQFF.

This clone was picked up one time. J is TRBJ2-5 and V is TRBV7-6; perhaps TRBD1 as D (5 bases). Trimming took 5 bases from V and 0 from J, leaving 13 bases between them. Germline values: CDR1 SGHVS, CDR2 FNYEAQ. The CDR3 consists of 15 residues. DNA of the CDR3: TGTGCCAGCAGCGGACAAGACTGGAACCAAGAGACCCAGTACTTC. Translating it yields CASSGQDWNQETQYF.

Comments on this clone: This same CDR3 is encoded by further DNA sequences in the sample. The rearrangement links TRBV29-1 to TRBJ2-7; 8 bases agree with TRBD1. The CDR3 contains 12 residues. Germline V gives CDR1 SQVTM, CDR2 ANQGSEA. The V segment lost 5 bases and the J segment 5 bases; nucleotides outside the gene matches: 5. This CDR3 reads CSVLDRGDEQYF. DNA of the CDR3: TGCAGCGTTCTAGACAGGGGCGACGAGCAGTACTTC.

In DNA form, the CDR3 reads TGCGCCAGCAGTGATAAGGGACAGGGGCCTGAGCAGTTCTTC. It specifies CASSDKGQGPEQFF. The V and J genes are TRBV10-1 and TRBJ2-1; 10 bases match TRBD1. CDR3 length: 14 amino acids. V dropped 3 bases and J dropped 9; count of bases not matched to a gene: 5. Germline V gene sequence: CDR1 WNHNN, CDR2 SYGVQD (reference sequence).